This TCR beta chain was identified during a study of blood T cell repertoires in COVID-19. Study-level information: Italy, Spain and the United States were the sources of the convalescent and acute COVID-19 samples. T cells, B-cell-depleted T cells, or PBMCs provided the cDNA or gDNA that served as material.

CDR3 length: 19 amino acids. Patients at the Seattle site were enrolled during active infection and followed longitudinally. Clones were sequenced by immunoSEQ multiplex PCR, and TCRdb holds only the in-frame ones, with some missing. In the table there are about 250,000 clones, about 90% of which are singletons. The sequence was obtained from a woman aged 55-70 years with COVID-19, enrolled during active disease. The rearrangement links TRBV12-2 to TRBJ1-1. TRBV12-2 is designated a pseudogene. The material sequenced was peripheral blood. The DNA for the CDR3 is TGTGCAAGTCGCTTACCGACGGGGGGGCGGAGGGGCTTGAACACTGAAGCTTTCTTT. This gives the protein CASRLPTGGRRGLNTEAFF.